This TCR beta chain appears in the sequencing data of a study of blood T cell repertoires in COVID-19. Across the study: Sites across the United States, Italy and Spain contributed samples from acute and convalescent COVID-19. T cells, B-cell-depleted T cells, or PBMCs provided the cDNA or gDNA that served as material.

This CDR3 region has 14 residues. Germline CDR1 is LNHDA and CDR2 is SQIVND (reference sequence). J was trimmed by 4 bases and V by 5 bases; bases with no gene match: 5. As handled by the study authors: Reference gene primer amplification yielded estimated nucleated cell counts. Assay used: immunoSEQ multiplex PCR; TCRdb lists only in-frame clones, some missing. The V and J calls and clone size come from that table; D and trimming were worked out from the DNA. The table records 50,000 to 65,000 clones, 65% to 85% of them present only once. The chain is built from TRBV19 and TRBJ1-3; the match to TRBD1 covers 7 bases. The source of this sequence is a woman in her 50s with active or convalescent COVID-19. Sequencing was carried out using peripheral blood. The CDR3 is CASSPRTGGNTIYF. CDR3 coding DNA: TGTGCCAGTAGTCCACGGACAGGCGGAAACACCATATATTTT.